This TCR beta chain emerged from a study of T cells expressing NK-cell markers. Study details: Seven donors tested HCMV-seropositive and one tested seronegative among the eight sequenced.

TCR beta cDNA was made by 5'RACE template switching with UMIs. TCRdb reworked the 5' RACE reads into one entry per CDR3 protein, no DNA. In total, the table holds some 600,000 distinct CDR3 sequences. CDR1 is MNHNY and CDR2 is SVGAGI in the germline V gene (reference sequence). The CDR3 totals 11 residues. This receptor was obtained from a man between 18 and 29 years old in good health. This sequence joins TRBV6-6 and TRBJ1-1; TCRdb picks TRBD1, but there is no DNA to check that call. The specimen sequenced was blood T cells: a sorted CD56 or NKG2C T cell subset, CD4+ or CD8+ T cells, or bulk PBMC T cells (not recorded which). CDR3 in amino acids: CASRQTGLAFF.